The present TCR beta chain was sequenced within a study of identical twins. Worth noting for this clonotype: Its specificity is not known.

The CDR3 covers 13 residues. The junction had 7 bases not matched to a gene; V was cut back by 1 base and J by 7 bases. Germline CDR1 and CDR2: DFQATT and SNEGSKA (reference sequence). Study-level findings and limits: Clonotypes of the beta chain that were abundant in cord blood carried fewer insertions (memory repertoires showed none).

TCRdb fed the 5' RACE reads into MiXCR, producing one record per CDR3 protein. The sample yields 600,000 to 850,000 distinct CDR3 sequences, roughly 20% seen once. The sample was also reused in another study, on T cells expressing NK-cell markers. Per that study: In several experiments, an anti-gamma-delta TCR antibody restricted sorting to alpha-beta TCR T cells.

The chain joins TRBV20-1 to TRBJ2-7; 7 nucleotides line up with TRBD2. The material sequenced was PBMCs. The sequence was collected from a woman between 18 and 29 years old in good health. CDR3 loop: CSARGPGGGEQYF. The CDR3 bases are TGCAGTGCTAGAGGGCCGGGAGGAGGGGAGCAGTACTTC.